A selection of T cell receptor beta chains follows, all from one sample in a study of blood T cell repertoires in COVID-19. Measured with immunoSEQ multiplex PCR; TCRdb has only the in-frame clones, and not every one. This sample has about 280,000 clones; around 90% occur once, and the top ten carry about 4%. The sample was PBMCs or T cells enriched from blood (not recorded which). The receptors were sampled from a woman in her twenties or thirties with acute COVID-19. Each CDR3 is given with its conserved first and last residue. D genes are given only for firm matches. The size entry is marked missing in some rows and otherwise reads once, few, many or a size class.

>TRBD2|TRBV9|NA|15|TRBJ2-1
TGTGCCAGCAGCGTAGAGGCTAGCGGGAGCAATGAGCAGTTCTTC
CASSVEASGSNEQFF
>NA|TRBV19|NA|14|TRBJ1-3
TGTGCCAGTAGTCCCTTGAGCTCTGGAAACACCATATATTTT
CASSPLSSGNTIYF
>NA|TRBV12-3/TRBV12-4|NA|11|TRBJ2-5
TGTGCCAGCAGCAACCGGGAGACCCAGTACTTC
CASSNRETQYF
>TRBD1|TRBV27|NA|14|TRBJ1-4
TGTGCCAGCAGTTTATTACAGGGGGGTGAAAAACTGTTTTTT
CASSLLQGGEKLFF
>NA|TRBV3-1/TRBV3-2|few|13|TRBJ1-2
TGTGCCAGCAGCCAAGGGGACATCTATGGCTACACCTTC
CASSQGDIYGYTF
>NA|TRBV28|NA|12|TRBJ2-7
TGTGCCAGCAGTTTATCCACTAGCCAGCAGTACTTC
CASSLSTSQQYF
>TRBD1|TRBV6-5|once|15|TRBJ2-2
TGTGCCAGCAGACTCGGACAGGGGATCACCGGGGAGCTGTTTTTT
CASRLGQGITGELFF
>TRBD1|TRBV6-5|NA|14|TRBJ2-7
TGTGCCAGCAGAACAGGGGGCGTGAGCCACGAGCAGTACTTC
CASRTGGVSHEQYF
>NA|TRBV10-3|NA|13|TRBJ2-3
TGTGCCATCAGTGAGGAAATGAGCGATACGCAGTATTTT
CAISEEMSDTQYF
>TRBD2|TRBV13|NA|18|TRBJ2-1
TGTGCCAGCAGCCCTATAACGCCTACTAGCGGGAGGTGGAATGAGCAGTTCTTC
CASSPITPTSGRWNEQFF
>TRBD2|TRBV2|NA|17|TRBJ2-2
TGTGCCAGCAACTCCGAGACTAGCGGGACGAACACCGGGGAGCTGTTTTTT
CASNSETSGTNTGELFF
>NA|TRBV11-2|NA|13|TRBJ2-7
TGTGCCAGCAGCTTCATAGGGGCTGGCGAGCAGTACTTC
CASSFIGAGEQYF
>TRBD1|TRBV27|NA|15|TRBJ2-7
TGTGCCAGCAGTCCTGGGACAGGGGGCTTGTACGAGCAGTACTTC
CASSPGTGGLYEQYF
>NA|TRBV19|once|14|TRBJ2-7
TGTGCCAGTAGTATCAGGCCCTGGGTGGACGAGCAGTACTTC
CASSIRPWVDEQYF
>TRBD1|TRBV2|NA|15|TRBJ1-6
TGTGCCAGCAGTGAATCCGGCGGGACAGTGTCACCCCTCCACTTT
CASSESGGTVSPLHF
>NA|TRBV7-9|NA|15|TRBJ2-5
TGTGCCAGCAGTCCGCCGCGGCGCCTCCAAGAGACCCAGTACTTC
CASSPPRRLQETQYF
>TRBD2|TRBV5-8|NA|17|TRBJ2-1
TGTGCCAGCAGCTCCGACGGCTCGGGAGGGCCGGGCAATGAGCAGTTCTTC
CASSSDGSGGPGNEQFF
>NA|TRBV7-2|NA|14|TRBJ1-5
TGTGCCAGCAGCTTAGTAGGGGACAATCAGCCCCAGCATTTT
CASSLVGDNQPQHF
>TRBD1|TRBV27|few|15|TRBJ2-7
TGTGCCAGCAGTTTATCGCAGGGGGCGCTTCGGGAGCAGTACTTC
CASSLSQGALREQYF
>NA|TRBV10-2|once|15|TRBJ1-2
TGCGCCAGCAGTGAGACTCTGGGGGGGCGATATGGCTACACCTTC
CASSETLGGRYGYTF